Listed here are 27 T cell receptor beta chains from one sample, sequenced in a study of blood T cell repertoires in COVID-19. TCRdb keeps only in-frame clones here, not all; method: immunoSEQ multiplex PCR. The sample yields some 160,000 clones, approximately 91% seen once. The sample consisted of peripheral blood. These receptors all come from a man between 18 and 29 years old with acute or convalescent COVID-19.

In DNA form, the CDR3 reads TGTGCCAGCAGCGTAGATTGGCTAGCGGGTCCCTACGAGCAGTACTTC. It encodes CASSVDWLAGPYEQYF. The chain is built from TRBV9 and TRBJ2-7, with TRBD2 matching over 8 bases. Trimming removed 0 bases from V and 2 bases from J; junction bases left unmatched: 7. This CDR3 is 16 amino acids long. CDR1 and CDR2 from the germline V gene are SGDLS and YYNGEE.

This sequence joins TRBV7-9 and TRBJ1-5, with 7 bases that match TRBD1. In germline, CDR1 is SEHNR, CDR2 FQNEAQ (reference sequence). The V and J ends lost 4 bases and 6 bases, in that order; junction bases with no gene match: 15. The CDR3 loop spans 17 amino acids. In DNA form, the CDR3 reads TGTGCCAGCAGCTCATGGAGGACAGGCGCCGGTGGTCAGCCCCAGCATTTT. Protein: CASSSWRTGAGGQPQHF.

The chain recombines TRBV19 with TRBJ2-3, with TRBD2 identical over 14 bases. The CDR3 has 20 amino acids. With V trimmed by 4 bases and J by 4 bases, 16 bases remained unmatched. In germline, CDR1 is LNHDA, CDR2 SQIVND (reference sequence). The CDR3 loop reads CASSTYGLAGGALSPDTQYF. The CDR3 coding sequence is TGTGCCAGTAGTACATACGGACTAGCGGGGGGTGCTTTGTCTCCAGATACGCAGTATTTT.

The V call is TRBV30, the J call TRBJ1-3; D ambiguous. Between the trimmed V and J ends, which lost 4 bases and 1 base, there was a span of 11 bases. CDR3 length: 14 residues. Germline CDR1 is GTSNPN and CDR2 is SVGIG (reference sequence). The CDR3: CAWTGRRSGNTIYF. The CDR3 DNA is TGTGCCTGGACGGGCCGGAGGTCTGGAAACACCATATATTTT.

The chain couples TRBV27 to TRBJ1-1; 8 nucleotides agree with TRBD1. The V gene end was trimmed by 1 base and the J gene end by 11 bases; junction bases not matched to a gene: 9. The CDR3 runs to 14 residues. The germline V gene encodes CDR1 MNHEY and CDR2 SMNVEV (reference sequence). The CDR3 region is CASSLLTGAGGAFF. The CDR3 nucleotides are TGTGCCAGCAGTTTATTGACAGGGGCCGGAGGGGCTTTCTTT.

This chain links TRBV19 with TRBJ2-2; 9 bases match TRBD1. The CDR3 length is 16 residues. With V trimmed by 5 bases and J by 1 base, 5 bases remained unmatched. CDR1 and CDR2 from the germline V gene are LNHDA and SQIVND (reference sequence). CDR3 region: CASSVWTGENTGELFF. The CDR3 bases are TGTGCCAGTAGTGTCTGGACAGGGGAGAACACCGGGGAGCTGTTTTTT.

The CDR3 loop is CASRTGPGNTIYF. The DNA of the CDR3 is TGTGCCAGCCGGACAGGGCCTGGAAACACCATATATTTT. V and J are TRBV18 and TRBJ1-3; TRBD1 matches 8 bases. CDR1 is KGHSH, CDR2 LQKENI, per germline. The V gene end was trimmed by 8 bases and the J gene end by 2 bases; junction bases not matched to a gene: 2. The CDR3 sequence is 13 residues long.

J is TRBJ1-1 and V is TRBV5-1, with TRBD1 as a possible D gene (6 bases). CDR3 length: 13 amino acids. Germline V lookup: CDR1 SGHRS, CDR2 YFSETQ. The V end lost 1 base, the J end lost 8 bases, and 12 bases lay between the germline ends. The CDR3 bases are TGCGCCAGCAGCTTGCCAGGGGCTCCCGAAGCTTTCTTT. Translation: CASSLPGAPEAFF.

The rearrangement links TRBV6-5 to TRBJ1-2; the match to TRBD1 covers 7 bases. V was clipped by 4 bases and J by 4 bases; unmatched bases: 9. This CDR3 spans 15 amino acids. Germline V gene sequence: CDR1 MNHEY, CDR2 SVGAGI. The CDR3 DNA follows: TGTGCCAGCAGTTCCGGGACAGCCAAAACCTATGGCTACACCTTC. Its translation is CASSSGTAKTYGYTF.

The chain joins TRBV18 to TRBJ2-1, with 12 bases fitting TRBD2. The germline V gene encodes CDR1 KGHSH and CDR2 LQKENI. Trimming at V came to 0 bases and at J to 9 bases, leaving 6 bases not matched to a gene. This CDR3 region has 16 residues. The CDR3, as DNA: TGTGCCAGCTCACCACCGACTAGCGGGAGACTGGGTGAGCAGTTCTTC. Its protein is CASSPPTSGRLGEQFF.

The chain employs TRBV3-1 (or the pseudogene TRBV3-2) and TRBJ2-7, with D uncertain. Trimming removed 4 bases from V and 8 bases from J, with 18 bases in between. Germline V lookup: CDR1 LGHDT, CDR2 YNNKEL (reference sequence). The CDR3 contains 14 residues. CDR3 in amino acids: CASSLLGPVPQQYF. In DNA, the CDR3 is TGTGCCAGCAGCCTACTCGGTCCTGTACCTCAGCAGTACTTC.

CDR3 sequence: CASSEGESGKVNTEAFF. CDR3 DNA: TGTGCCAGCAGTGAAGGGGAGTCAGGAAAAGTGAACACTGAAGCTTTCTTT. The chain is built from TRBV6-1 and TRBJ1-1, with unresolved D. V shed 1 base and J shed 0 bases, with 15 bases lying between them. The CDR3 length is 17 residues. Germline V gene sequence: CDR1 MNHNS, CDR2 SASEGT.

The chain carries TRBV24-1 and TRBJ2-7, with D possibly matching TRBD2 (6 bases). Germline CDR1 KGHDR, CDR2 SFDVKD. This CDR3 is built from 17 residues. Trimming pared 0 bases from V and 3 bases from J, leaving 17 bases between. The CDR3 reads CATSDLGSAGKVYEQYF. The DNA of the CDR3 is TGTGCCACCAGTGATTTGGGGTCGGCGGGAAAGGTCTACGAGCAGTACTTC.

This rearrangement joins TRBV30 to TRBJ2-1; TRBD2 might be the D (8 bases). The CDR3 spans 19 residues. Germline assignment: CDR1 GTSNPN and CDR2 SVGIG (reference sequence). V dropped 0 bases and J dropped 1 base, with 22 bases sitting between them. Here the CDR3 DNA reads TGTGCCTGGAGTGTACCGGGACTAGTAGAGGGGGCGTCCTACAATGAGCAGTTCTTC. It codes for CAWSVPGLVEGASYNEQFF.

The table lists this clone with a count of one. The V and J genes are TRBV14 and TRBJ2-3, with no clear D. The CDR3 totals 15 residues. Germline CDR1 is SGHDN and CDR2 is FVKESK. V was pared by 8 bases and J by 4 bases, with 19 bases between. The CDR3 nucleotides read TGTGCCAGCTCGAAAAGAGATCGCTGGTCAGATACGCAGTATTTT. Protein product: CASSKRDRWSDTQYF. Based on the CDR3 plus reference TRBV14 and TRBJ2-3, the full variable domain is EAGVTQFPSHSVIEKGQTVTLRCDPISGHDNLYWYRRVMGKEIKFLLHFVKESKQDESGMPNNRFLAERTGGTYSTLKVQPAELEDSGVYFCASSKRDRWSDTQYFGPGTRLTVL.

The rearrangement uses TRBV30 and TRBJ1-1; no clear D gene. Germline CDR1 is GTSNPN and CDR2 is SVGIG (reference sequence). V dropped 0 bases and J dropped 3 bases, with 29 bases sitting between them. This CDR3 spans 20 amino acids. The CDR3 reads CAWSVRSVLRVPGGYTEAFF. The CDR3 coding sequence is TGTGCCTGGAGTGTCCGAAGTGTATTAAGAGTCCCTGGAGGGTACACTGAAGCTTTCTTT.

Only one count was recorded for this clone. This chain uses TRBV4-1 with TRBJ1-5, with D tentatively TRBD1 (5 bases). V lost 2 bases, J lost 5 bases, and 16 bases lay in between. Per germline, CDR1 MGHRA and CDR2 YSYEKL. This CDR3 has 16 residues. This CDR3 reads CASSQSSGLVYQPQHF. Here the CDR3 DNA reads TGCGCCAGCAGCCAAAGCTCAGGGCTTGTGTATCAGCCCCAGCATTTT.

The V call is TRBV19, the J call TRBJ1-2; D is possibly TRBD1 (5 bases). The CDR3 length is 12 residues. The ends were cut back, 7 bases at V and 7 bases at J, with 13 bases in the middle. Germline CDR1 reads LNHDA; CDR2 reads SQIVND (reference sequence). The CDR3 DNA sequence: TGTGCCAGTACCTCCGGGACTCGTGGCTACACCTTC. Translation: CASTSGTRGYTF.

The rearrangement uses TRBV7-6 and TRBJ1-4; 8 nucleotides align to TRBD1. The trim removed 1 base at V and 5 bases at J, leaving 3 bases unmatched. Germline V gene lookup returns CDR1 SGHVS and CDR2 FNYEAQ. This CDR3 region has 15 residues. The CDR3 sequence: CASSLGTGRNEKLFF. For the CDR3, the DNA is TGTGCCAGCAGCTTAGGGACAGGGAGAAATGAAAAACTGTTTTTT.

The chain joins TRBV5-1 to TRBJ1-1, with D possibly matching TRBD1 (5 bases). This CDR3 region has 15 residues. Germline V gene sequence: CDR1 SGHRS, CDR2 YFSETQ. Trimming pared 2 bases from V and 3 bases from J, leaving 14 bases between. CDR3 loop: CASSFFDSSDTEAFF. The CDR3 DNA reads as TGCGCCAGCAGCTTTTTTGACAGTTCTGACACTGAAGCTTTCTTT.

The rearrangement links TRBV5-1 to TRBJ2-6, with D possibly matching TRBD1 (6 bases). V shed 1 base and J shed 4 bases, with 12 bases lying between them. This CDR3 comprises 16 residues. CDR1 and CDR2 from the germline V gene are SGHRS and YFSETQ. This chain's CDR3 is CASSLIRGLGANVLTF. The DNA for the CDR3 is TGCGCCAGCAGCTTGATAAGGGGGTTAGGGGCCAACGTCCTGACTTTC.

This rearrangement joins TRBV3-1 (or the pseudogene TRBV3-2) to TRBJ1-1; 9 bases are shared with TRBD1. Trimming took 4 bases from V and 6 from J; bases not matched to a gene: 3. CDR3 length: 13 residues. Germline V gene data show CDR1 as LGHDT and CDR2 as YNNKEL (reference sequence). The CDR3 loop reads CASSRGQGPEAFF. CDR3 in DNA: TGTGCCAGCAGCCGGGGACAGGGCCCTGAAGCTTTCTTT.

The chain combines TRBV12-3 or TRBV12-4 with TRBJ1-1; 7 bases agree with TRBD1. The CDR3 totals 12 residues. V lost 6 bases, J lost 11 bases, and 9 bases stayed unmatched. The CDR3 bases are TGTGCCAGCAGCCCTCAGTTCAGGGGGGCTTTCTTT. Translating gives CASSPQFRGAFF.

CDR3 region: CASSIDLYSGNTIYF. The CDR3 nucleotides are TGTGCCAGTAGTATAGATCTCTACTCTGGAAACACCATATATTTT. The chain is built from TRBV19 and TRBJ1-3; D remains unclear. Germline CDR1 reads LNHDA; CDR2 reads SQIVND (reference sequence). The CDR3 contains 15 residues. V shed 0 bases and J shed 0 bases, with 6 bases lying between them.

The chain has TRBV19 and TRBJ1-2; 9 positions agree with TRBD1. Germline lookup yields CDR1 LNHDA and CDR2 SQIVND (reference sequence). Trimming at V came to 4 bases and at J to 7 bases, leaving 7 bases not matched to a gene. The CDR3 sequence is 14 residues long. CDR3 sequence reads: CASSTGQGKGGYTF. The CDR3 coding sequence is TGTGCCAGTAGTACCGGACAGGGGAAGGGTGGCTACACCTTC.

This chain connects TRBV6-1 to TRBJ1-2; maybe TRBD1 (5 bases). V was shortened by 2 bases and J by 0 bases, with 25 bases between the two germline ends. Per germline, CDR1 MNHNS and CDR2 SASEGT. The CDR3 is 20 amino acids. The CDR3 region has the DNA TGTGCCAGCAGTGAATTCCGGCAGGGTATTGTCGCGCTAGCTAACTATGGCTACACCTTC. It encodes CASSEFRQGIVALANYGYTF.

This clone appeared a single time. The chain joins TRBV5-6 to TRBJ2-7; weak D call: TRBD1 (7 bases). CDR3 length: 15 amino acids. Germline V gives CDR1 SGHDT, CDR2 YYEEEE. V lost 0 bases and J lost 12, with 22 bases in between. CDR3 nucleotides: TGTGCCAGCAGCTTGGGGCGCAGGGGGGTCCCGATGGGGTACTTC. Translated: CASSLGRRGVPMGYF.